The T cell receptor beta chain described here comes from a study of ipilimumab plus nivolumab after autologous stem cell transplantation. Study summary: The DLBCL group included primary refractory and relapsed cases. General study findings and limits: TCR repertoire, Treg phenotype and gut microbiota reportedly support more study of this approach.

The CDR3 extends over 13 amino acids. Germline CDR1 reads SGHVS; CDR2 reads FQNEAQ. Trimming took 3 bases from V and 7 from J; bases not matched to a gene: 3. Checkpoint therapy with ipilimumab 1 mg/kg began 14 to 28 days after transplant. To note about this clone: Its antigen remains unknown.

Measured with immunoSEQ multiplex PCR; TCRdb has only the in-frame clones, and not every one. The sample holds about 22,000 clones; over 65% are singletons and the top ten take over 15%. The sequence came from a male donor with diffuse large B-cell lymphoma. V is TRBV7-8 and J is TRBJ2-1, with 7 bases aligning to TRBD1. Specimen: PBMCs, collected in a trial of ipilimumab plus nivolumab as post-transplant consolidation. The CDR3 reads CASSFSGGNEQFF. CDR3 sequence (DNA): TGTGCCAGCAGCTTCTCAGGGGGTAATGAGCAGTTCTTC. The full variable domain, with the rest looked up from reference TRBV7-8 and TRBJ2-1, is GAGVSQSPRYKVAKRGQDVALRCDPISGHVSLFWYQQALGQGPEFLTYFQNEAQLDKSGLPSDRFFAERPEGSVSTLKIQRTQQEDSAVYLCASSFSGGNEQFFGPGTRLTVL.